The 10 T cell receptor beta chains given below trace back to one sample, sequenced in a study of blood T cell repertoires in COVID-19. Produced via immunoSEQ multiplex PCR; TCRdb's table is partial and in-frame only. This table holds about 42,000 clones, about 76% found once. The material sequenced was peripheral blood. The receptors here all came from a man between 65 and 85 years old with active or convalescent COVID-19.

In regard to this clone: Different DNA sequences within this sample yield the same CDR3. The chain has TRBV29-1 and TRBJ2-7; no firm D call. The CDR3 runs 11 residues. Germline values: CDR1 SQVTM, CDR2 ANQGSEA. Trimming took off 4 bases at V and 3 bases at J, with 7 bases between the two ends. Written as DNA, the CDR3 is TGCAGCGTTGGTTCCCGCTACGAGCAGTACTTC. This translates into CSVGSRYEQYF.

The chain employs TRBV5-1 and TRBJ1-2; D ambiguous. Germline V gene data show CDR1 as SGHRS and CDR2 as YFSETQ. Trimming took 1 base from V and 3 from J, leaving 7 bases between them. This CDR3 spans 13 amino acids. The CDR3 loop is CASSLTEDYGYTF. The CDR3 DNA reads TGCGCCAGCAGCTTGACAGAAGACTATGGCTACACCTTC.

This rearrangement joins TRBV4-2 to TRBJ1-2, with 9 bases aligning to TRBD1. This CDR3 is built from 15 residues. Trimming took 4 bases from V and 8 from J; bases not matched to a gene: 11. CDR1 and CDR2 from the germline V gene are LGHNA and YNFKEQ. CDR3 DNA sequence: TGTGCCAGCAGCCGGGAGCAGGGACAGGGAAAAGGCTACACCTTC. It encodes CASSREQGQGKGYTF.

The CDR3 protein is CASSWGRQRGDEQYF. The CDR3 bases are TGCGCCAGCAGCTGGGGCCGTCAGCGGGGGGACGAGCAGTACTTC. The chain uses TRBV5-1 and TRBJ2-7, with 9 nucleotides matching TRBD2. V gave up 3 bases and J gave up 5 bases; unmatched junction bases: 9. The CDR3 covers 15 residues. Germline V gene data show CDR1 as SGHRS and CDR2 as YFSETQ.

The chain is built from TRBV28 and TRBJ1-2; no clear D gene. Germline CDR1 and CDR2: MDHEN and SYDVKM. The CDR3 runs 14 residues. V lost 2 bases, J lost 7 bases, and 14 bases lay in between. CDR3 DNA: TGTGCCAGCAGTTTAGGCGGCGTCCGGGGTGGCTACACCTTC. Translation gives CASSLGGVRGGYTF.

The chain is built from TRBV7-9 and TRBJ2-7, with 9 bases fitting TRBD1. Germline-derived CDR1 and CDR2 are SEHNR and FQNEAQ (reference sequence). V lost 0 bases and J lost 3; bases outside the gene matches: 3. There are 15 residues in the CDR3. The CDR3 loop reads CASSLAGQGDYEQYF. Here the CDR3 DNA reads TGTGCCAGCAGCTTAGCGGGACAGGGAGACTACGAGCAGTACTTC.

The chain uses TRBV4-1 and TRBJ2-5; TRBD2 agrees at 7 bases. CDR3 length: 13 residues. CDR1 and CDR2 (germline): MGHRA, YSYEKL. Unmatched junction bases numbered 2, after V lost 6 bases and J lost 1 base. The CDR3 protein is CASSPSGQETQYF. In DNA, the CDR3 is TGCGCCAGCAGTCCTAGCGGCCAAGAGACCCAGTACTTC.

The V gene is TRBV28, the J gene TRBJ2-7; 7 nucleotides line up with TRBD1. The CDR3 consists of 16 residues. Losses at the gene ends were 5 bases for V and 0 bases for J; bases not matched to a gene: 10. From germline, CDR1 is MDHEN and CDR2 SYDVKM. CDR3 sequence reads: CASSPPFGDSSYEQYF. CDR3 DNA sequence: TGTGCCAGCAGTCCCCCCTTCGGGGACAGCTCCTACGAGCAGTACTTC.

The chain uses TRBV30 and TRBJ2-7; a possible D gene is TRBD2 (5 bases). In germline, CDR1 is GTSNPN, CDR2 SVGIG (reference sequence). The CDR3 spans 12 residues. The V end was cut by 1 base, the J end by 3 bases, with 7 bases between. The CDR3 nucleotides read TGTGCCTGGAGTGGGAGGAGCTACGAGCAGTACTTC. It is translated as CAWSGRSYEQYF.

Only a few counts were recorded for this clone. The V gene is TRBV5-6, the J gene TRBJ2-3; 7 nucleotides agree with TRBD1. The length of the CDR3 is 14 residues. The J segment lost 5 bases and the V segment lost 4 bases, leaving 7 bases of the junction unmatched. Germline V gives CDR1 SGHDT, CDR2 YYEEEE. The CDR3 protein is CASSQRGREDTQYF. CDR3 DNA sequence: TGTGCCAGCAGCCAAAGGGGGCGAGAAGATACGCAGTATTTT.